These 10 T cell receptor beta chains came from one sample sequenced in a study of patients and donors after allogeneic stem cell transplantation. TCRdb itself ran the RT-PCR reads through MiXCR, one entry per CDR3 protein. Found here are about 40,000 distinct CDR3 sequences, 25% to 35% of them singletons; the top ten hold 72%. Sequences were obtained from blood, either unsorted or a sorted T cell fraction (not recorded which). The receptors were gathered from a human donor who was either an allogeneic HSCT recipient or a stem cell or donor lymphocyte infusion donor (not recorded which). It is not recorded whose cells these are; they may come from a transplant donor.

The chain carries TRBV4-2 and TRBJ1-4; maybe TRBD1 (5 bases). This CDR3 spans 15 amino acids. V shed 0 bases and J shed 8 bases, with 13 bases lying between them. Germline V lookup: CDR1 LGHNA, CDR2 YNFKEQ. CDR3 in amino acids: CASSQDLETVEKLFF. The CDR3 DNA is TGTGCCAGCAGCCAAGATCTCGAGACAGTCGAAAAACTGTTTTTT.

This chain connects TRBV5-1 to TRBJ2-1, with D hard to call. The CDR3 runs 13 residues. Germline-derived CDR1 and CDR2 are SGHRS and YFSETQ. V was cut by 1 base and J by 5 bases, with 7 bases left in between. CDR3 coding DNA: TGCGCCAGCAGCTTGATTCCTGACAATGAGCAGTTCTTC. This gives the protein CASSLIPDNEQFF.

This chain joins TRBV25-1 and TRBJ2-2; TRBD1 or TRBD2 may be the D gene (6 bases each). The CDR3 length is 15 residues. Germline CDR1 MGHDK, CDR2 SYGVNS. Trimming took 6 bases from V and 3 from J, leaving 14 bases between them. This CDR3 reads CASSFQGTYTGELFF. In DNA, the CDR3 is TGTGCCAGCAGCTTCCAGGGGACTTACACCGGGGAGCTGTTTTTT.

This clonotype was seen repeatedly, ten times or more. The rearrangement links TRBV20-1 to TRBJ2-7; 7 nucleotides agree with TRBD1. This CDR3 is built from 13 residues. The germline CDR1 and CDR2 sequences are DFQATT and SNEGSKA (reference sequence). The V and J ends lost 6 bases and 2 bases, in that order; junction bases with no gene match: 7. The CDR3 spells CSAALGTAYEQYF. The CDR3 DNA reads TGCAGTGCCGCTTTGGGGACAGCCTACGAGCAGTACTTC.

The chain links TRBV6-6 to TRBJ1-6, with TRBD1 as a possible D gene (5 bases). The CDR3 has 17 residues. The germline V gene has CDR1 MNHNY and CDR2 SVGAGI (reference sequence). V lost 4 bases to trimming and J lost 5 bases, with 18 bases between them. CDR3 nucleotide sequence: TGTGCCAGCAGTTCGCCGCGGAGGGGCAATCATAATTCACCCCTCCACTTT. This codes for CASSSPRRGNHNSPLHF.

This CDR3 is CASSHYGVAGNEQFF. The CDR3 coding sequence is TGTGCCAGCAGCCATTACGGTGTCGCGGGGAATGAGCAGTTCTTC. V and J are TRBV4-2 and TRBJ2-1, with D possibly matching TRBD2 (6 bases). The CDR3 runs 15 residues. Germline V gene sequence: CDR1 LGHNA, CDR2 YNFKEQ. V lost 3 bases and J lost 7, with 16 bases in between.

This clonotype has more than one count but fewer than ten. The V call is TRBV12-3 or TRBV12-4, the J call TRBJ2-1; TRBD2 matches 8 bases. The junction had 7 bases not matched to a gene; V was cut back by 6 bases and J by 0 bases. This CDR3 contains 16 residues. The CDR3 bases are TGTGCCAGCAGCCGAGTAGCGGGAAGCTCCTACAATGAGCAGTTCTTC. Amino acids: CASSRVAGSSYNEQFF.

The sample holds a few counts of this clonotype. In DNA, the CDR3 is TGTGCCGTTCAGGGTGCAAGCTCCTACGAGCAGTACTTC. It is translated as CAVQGASSYEQYF. The chain combines TRBV10-3 with TRBJ2-7; D possibly corresponds to TRBD1 (5 bases). V was pared by 11 bases and J by 0 bases, with 14 bases between. Germline loops: CDR1 ENHRY, CDR2 SYGVKD. This CDR3 spans 13 amino acids.

This sequence joins TRBV5-1 and TRBJ1-2; D possibly corresponds to TRBD1 (6 bases). Trimming took 0 bases from V and 3 from J, leaving 6 bases between them. This CDR3 has 13 residues. Germline V gives CDR1 SGHRS, CDR2 YFSETQ. In DNA, the CDR3 is TGCGCCAGCAGCTTGGGGACAGACTATGGCTACACCTTC. It encodes CASSLGTDYGYTF.

The chain has TRBV5-1 and TRBJ2-2, with D perhaps matching TRBD1 (8 bases). V shed 0 bases and J shed 6 bases, with 15 bases lying between them. Germline values: CDR1 SGHRS, CDR2 YFSETQ. The CDR3 length is 16 residues. The CDR3 region is CASSLADRGGAGELFF. In DNA, the CDR3 is TGCGCCAGCAGCTTGGCCGACAGGGGAGGGGCCGGGGAGCTGTTTTTT.